This T cell receptor beta chain was observed in a study of cytomegalovirus exposure and HLA in healthy donors (dated by TCRdb to about 2017). In the study overall: According to a later analysis, one platform produced both the 110 or so validation repertoires and the 700 or so repertoires of the first cohort. The study aimed to test whether signatures of past pathogen exposure could be identified by cataloging public T cell receptors. To predict cytomegalovirus infection status, the study brought together high-throughput TCR immunosequencing, statistical association of individual TCRs with disease status, and machine learning. Besides the first cohort of roughly 640 subjects, a separate validation cohort made up of 120 different subjects was used.

Separate from the approximately 700-subject first cohort, the validation cohort of 95 to 150 subjects was the group to which the donors belonged. Receptor amplification or capture employed the immunoSEQ multiplex PCR assay. In the original analysis: A statistical classification framework was developed to diagnose cytomegalovirus status using the catalog of TCR beta chain sequences. TCRdb's version of the immuneACCESS table is confined to in-frame rearrangements and falls short of the full clone set. An unresolved V gene accounts for under half of the shortfall where checked; the remainder is of unknown origin. V and J calls and clone size are those listed in that table; D and trimming were worked out from the DNA. Within this sample are over 150,000 clones, with about 96% of them counted one time only. Jointly, the top ten make up 0.8% to 0.95% of the sample. V and J are trimmed by 5 bases and 1 base, and the gene matches miss 6 bases of the junction. Reading the germline V gene gives CDR1 SGHTA and CDR2 FQGTGA. The CDR3 has 16 amino acids, counting the end cysteine and phenylalanine. Just the 48-base CDR3 DNA is kept, in frame starting at base 1.

This clone was recorded once. Its antigen remains undetermined. The input lacks base qualities; no much larger clone sits a single base away. The paper as a whole reports these results and caveats: The classifier was reported to diagnose cytomegalovirus status with high specificity and sensitivity in both the original cohort and the validation cohort. A later analysis lacked HLA typing for the validation cohort, so it scored co-occurrence in that cohort across all 120 repertoires. A later analysis found that TCRs clustered in the first cohort also tended to co-occur in the roughly 120 validation repertoires, with approximately 95% of cluster scores above 0. The authors suggested that the approach could potentially be generalized to other disease states and immunological phenotypes. The study listed approximately 150 TCR beta chains as associated with cytomegalovirus. Most TCR sequences were observed very rarely across donors, whereas some public TCRs were present in many individuals. A few of the identified cytomegalovirus-associated TCR beta chains were confirmed in vitro to be specific for cytomegalovirus antigens.

This receptor was taken from a woman aged 18-29 years in good health and CMV-seronegative. Sequenced input: PBMCs. The sequence is built from TRBV7-3 and TRBJ2-2, and 8 junctional nucleotides match TRBD1. The CDR3 protein is CASSPGTGLNTGELFF. At the DNA level, the sequence is TGTGCCAGCAGCCCCGGGACAGGCCTGAACACCGGGGAGCTGTTTTTT.